A selection of T cell receptor beta chains follows, all from one sample in a study of CD8 T cells in ankylosing spondylitis. TCRdb independently ran MiXCR on the 5' RACE reads; one entry per CDR3 protein. In the table there are more than 300,000 distinct CDR3 sequences, around 10% of which are singletons. Source material: blood, either unsorted or a sorted T cell fraction (not recorded which). The origin of the receptors is a female donor with ankylosing spondylitis or in good health (not recorded which). The CDR3 runs from the conserved cysteine through the conserved F or W. Fields, in order: V gene, D gene, clone size, J gene, CDR3 protein, CDR3 DNA. The D gene is left open where the match is weak. Some rows have no size entry. The others give once, few or many, or a class for an expanded clone.

TRBV5-1	TRBD1	once	TRBJ2-7	CASSLETGGTYEQYF	TGCGCCAGCAGCTTGGAGACAGGGGGTACCTACGAGCAGTACTTC
TRBV20-1	-	many	TRBJ2-5	CSARPRLSYQETQYF	TGCAGTGCTAGACCCCGACTTTCGTACCAAGAGACCCAGTACTTC
TRBV2	-	few	TRBJ2-7	CASSSQDEQYF	TGTGCCAGCAGTTCACAGGACGAGCAGTACTTC
TRBV7-8	-	few	TRBJ2-2	CASTRGNTGELFF	TGTGCCAGCACTAGAGGGAACACCGGGGAGCTGTTTTTT
TRBV20-1	TRBD1	many	TRBJ1-3	CSAALGQGGNTIYF	TGCAGTGCTGCCCTCGGACAGGGGGGAAACACCATATATTTT
TRBV7-2	-	few	TRBJ1-6	CASSPQGSSSPLHF	TGTGCCAGCAGCCCCCAGGGGTCCAGCTCACCCCTCCACTTT
TRBV4-3	-	many	TRBJ2-1	CASSQEGRVSYNEQFF	TGCGCCAGCAGCCAAGAGGGGCGGGTCAGTTACAATGAGCAGTTCTTC
TRBV10-2	TRBD2	many	TRBJ2-7	CASSELAGGPRFDEQYF	TGCGCCAGCAGTGAGCTAGCGGGAGGCCCGAGGTTTGACGAGCAGTACTTC
TRBV12-3/TRBV12-4	-	few	TRBJ2-7	CASSPPSWGDEQYF	TGTGCCAGCAGTCCCCCCTCGTGGGGCGACGAGCAGTACTTC
TRBV9	TRBD2	many	TRBJ2-1	CASSVGLAGIEQFF	TGTGCCAGCAGCGTGGGACTAGCGGGGATTGAGCAGTTCTTC
TRBV7-2	TRBD2	many	TRBJ2-1	CASRRLAGGYNEQFF	TGTGCCAGCAGGCGACTAGCGGGAGGGTACAATGAGCAGTTCTTC
TRBV6-1	TRBD2	-	TRBJ2-5	CASSETLAARETQYF	TGTGCCAGCAGTGAAACGCTAGCGGCTAGAGAGACCCAGTACTTC
TRBV24-1	-	-	TRBJ2-3	CATSEGRRQSSDTQYF	TGTGCCACCAGTGAAGGGAGGAGGCAGAGCTCGGATACGCAGTATTTT
TRBV20-1	-	many	TRBJ1-6	CSAREGFGSPLHF	TGCAGTGCTAGAGAAGGGTTTGGGTCACCCCTCCACTTT
TRBV2	TRBD2	-	TRBJ2-1	CASNPAASGGVEQFF	TGTGCCAGCAACCCCGCAGCTAGCGGGGGGGTGGAGCAGTTCTTC
TRBV28	TRBD1	many	TRBJ1-2	CASSVGGPANYGYTF	TGTGCCAGCAGTGTAGGGGGCCCAGCTAACTATGGCTACACCTTC
TRBV6-4	-	many	TRBJ2-2	CASSERDTGELFF	TGTGCCAGCAGTGAGAGGGACACCGGGGAGCTGTTTTTT
TRBV5-1	TRBD1	many	TRBJ2-7	CASSSRTGKIYEQYF	TGCGCCAGCAGCTCCCGGACAGGGAAGATCTACGAGCAGTACTTC
TRBV27	TRBD2	few	TRBJ2-1	CASRTLGLAGSNEQFF	TGTGCCAGCAGGACCCTCGGGTTAGCGGGATCAAATGAGCAGTTCTTC
TRBV5-5	-	few	TRBJ2-7	CASSFGAYEQYF	TGTGCCAGCAGCTTCGGAGCCTACGAGCAGTACTTC
TRBV11-2	TRBD2	few	TRBJ2-3	CASSFGTSGITDTQYF	TGTGCCAGCAGCTTTGGGACTAGCGGGATTACAGATACGCAGTATTTT
TRBV3-1	-	few	TRBJ2-2	CASSHQAQGLFF	TGTGCCAGCAGCCACCAGGCCCAGGGTTTGTTTTTT
TRBV12-3/TRBV12-4	TRBD2	many	TRBJ2-1	CASSPGTSPYNEQFF	TGTGCCAGCAGCCCCGGGACTAGCCCCTACAATGAGCAGTTCTTC
TRBV7-9	-	once	TRBJ2-5	CASSLVGPGETQYF	TGTGCCAGCAGCTTAGTGGGACCCGGGGAGACCCAGTACTTC
TRBV9	TRBD2	many	TRBJ2-2	CASSVDRAGVNTGELFF	TGTGCCAGCAGCGTAGATCGGGCGGGAGTGAACACCGGGGAGCTGTTTTTT
TRBV7-2	TRBD1	few	TRBJ1-2	CASSRGGGTGIRYTF	TGTGCCAGCAGCAGAGGGGGTGGGACAGGCATCCGCTACACCTTC
TRBV6-1	-	few	TRBJ2-1	CASSPDDYNEQFF	TGTGCCAGCAGCCCCGACGACTACAATGAGCAGTTCTTC
TRBV28	-	many	TRBJ2-2	CASSLGRYTGELFF	TGTGCCAGCAGTTTAGGACGGTACACCGGGGAGCTGTTTTTT
TRBV24-1	-	-	TRBJ2-5	CATSDFDGKTQYF	TGTGCCACCAGTGATTTTGACGGGAAGACCCAGTACTTC
TRBV6-2/TRBV6-3	-	few	TRBJ2-6	CASRPTGSGANVLTF	TGTGCCAGCAGGCCGACAGGCTCTGGGGCCAACGTCCTGACTTTC
TRBV10-3	-	many	TRBJ1-5	CAISGAGNQPQHF	TGTGCCATCAGTGGGGCAGGCAATCAGCCCCAGCATTTT
TRBV20-1	TRBD2	-	TRBJ2-1	CSARDPTSGIYNEQFF	TGCAGTGCTAGAGATCCGACTAGCGGTATTTACAATGAGCAGTTCTTC
TRBV29-1	TRBD2	few	TRBJ2-7	CSVDGLAGRRAYEQYF	TGCAGCGTTGACGGGCTAGCGGGGCGCAGGGCCTACGAGCAGTACTTC
TRBV5-1	-	many	TRBJ2-1	CASSLESSYNEQFF	TGCGCCAGCAGCTTGGAGAGCTCCTACAATGAGCAGTTCTTC
TRBV9	-	many	TRBJ1-6	CASSGAANSPLHF	TGTGCCAGCAGCGGGGCAGCCAATTCACCCCTCCACTTT
TRBV7-9	-	many	TRBJ1-1	CASSLDMNTEAFF	TGTGCCAGCAGCTTAGACATGAACACTGAAGCTTTCTTT
TRBV20-1	TRBD2	many	TRBJ2-5	CSGWGGETQYF	TGCAGTGGATGGGGGGGAGAGACCCAGTACTTC
TRBV7-2	TRBD1	few	TRBJ1-2	CASSLQGAYGYTF	TGTGCCAGCAGCTTACAGGGGGCGTATGGCTACACCTTC
TRBV20-1	TRBD1	many	TRBJ2-1	CSARDVQGANEQFF	TGCAGTGCTAGAGATGTACAGGGGGCTAATGAGCAGTTCTTC
TRBV3-1	TRBD1	few	TRBJ2-7	CASSQDQGAPQYF	TGTGCCAGCAGCCAAGATCAGGGGGCTCCGCAGTACTTC
TRBV2	-	many	TRBJ1-2	CASSPLYSAYDGYTF	TGTGCCAGCAGTCCCCTCTACTCAGCCTACGATGGCTACACCTTC
TRBV20-1	-	many	TRBJ1-4	CSAIGRVGKEKLFF	TGCAGTGCTATTGGGAGAGTTGGAAAAGAAAAACTGTTTTTT
TRBV29-1	-	few	TRBJ2-2	CSTPDIGQTGELFF	TGCAGCACCCCGGATATAGGGCAAACCGGGGAGCTGTTTTTT
TRBV20-1	-	many	TRBJ1-1	CSAREERGGTEAFF	TGCAGTGCTAGAGAGGAGAGGGGAGGGACTGAAGCTTTCTTT
TRBV9	-	many	TRBJ2-3	CASSVGPTSTDTQYF	TGTGCCAGCAGCGTGGGACCTACTAGCACAGATACGCAGTATTTT
TRBV24-1	-	many	TRBJ2-1	CATSDSGGSRFNEQFF	TGTGCCACCAGTGATTCAGGCGGGTCTCGGTTCAATGAGCAGTTCTTC
TRBV3-1	TRBD2	-	TRBJ2-7	CASTKKLLAGHIYEQYF	TGTGCCAGCACCAAAAAACTACTAGCGGGACACATCTACGAGCAGTACTTC
TRBV5-1	TRBD1	many	TRBJ2-1	CASSLETGHNEQFF	TGCGCCAGCAGCTTGGAGACAGGGCACAATGAGCAGTTCTTC
TRBV20-1	TRBD2	many	TRBJ2-1	CSARADGSGVRNEQFF	TGCAGTGCTAGGGCAGATGGGAGCGGGGTGAGGAATGAGCAGTTCTTC
TRBV5-5	-	few	TRBJ1-2	CASSPAGNGYTF	TGTGCCAGCAGCCCAGCAGGGAACGGCTACACCTTC
TRBV4-3	-	many	TRBJ2-5	CASSQDSANQETQYF	TGCGCCAGCAGCCAAGATTCCGCGAACCAAGAGACCCAGTACTTC
TRBV5-1	-	-	TRBJ2-2	CASSFDRSLTGELFF	TGCGCCAGCAGCTTCGACAGGTCCCTCACCGGGGAGCTGTTTTTT
TRBV19	-	-	TRBJ2-3	CASSISGPRLDTQYF	TGTGCCAGTAGTATCTCGGGACCGAGACTCGATACGCAGTATTTT
TRBV5-5	TRBD1	-	TRBJ1-5	CASSLTETGGLNQPQHF	TGTGCCAGCAGCTTGACAGAGACAGGGGGATTAAATCAGCCCCAGCATTTT
TRBV5-1	-	-	TRBJ2-5	CASTFTDQETQYF	TGCGCCAGCACCTTTACGGATCAAGAGACCCAGTACTTC
TRBV27	TRBD1	-	TRBJ2-2	CASSLFWDRGSTGELFF	TGTGCCAGCAGTTTATTCTGGGACAGGGGGAGCACCGGGGAGCTGTTTTTT
TRBV12-3/TRBV12-4	-	many	TRBJ1-6	CASSSLNSPLHF	TGTGCCAGCAGCTCGCTTAATTCACCCCTCCACTTT
TRBV5-1	-	many	TRBJ2-2	CASSSRRSGELFF	TGCGCCAGCAGCTCAAGGCGGTCCGGGGAGCTGTTTTTT
TRBV20-1	TRBD2	many	TRBJ2-7	CSASNRGLAGGYEQYF	TGCAGTGCTAGCAACCGGGGACTAGCGGGAGGTTACGAGCAGTACTTC
TRBV3-1	-	-	TRBJ1-1	CASSQVSGTEAFF	TGTGCCAGCAGCCAAGTATCGGGAACTGAAGCTTTCTTT